Shown below are 6 T cell receptor beta chains from a single sample sequenced in a study of shared clonotypes between healthy human individuals. TCRdb's table, derived via immunoSEQ multiplex PCR, lists solely in-frame clones and lacks some. The repertoire holds 1.6 million or so clones, more than 95% seen once, with approximately 1.2% in the top ten. Sequenced sample: naive CD4+ T cells sorted from blood. Subset noted: CD45RA+ positively selected. The source is a man aged 30 to 45 in good health.

This clone is a singleton in its sample. This rearrangement joins TRBV7-6 to TRBJ2-5; 16 bases line up with TRBD2. Germline trimming cut 6 bases from V and 2 bases from J; bases unmatched to any gene: 3. Per germline, CDR1 SGHVS and CDR2 FNYEAQ. CDR3 length: 16 amino acids. This CDR3 is CASSRGLAGGQETQYF. In DNA form, the CDR3 reads TGTGCCAGCAGTCGGGGACTAGCGGGAGGGCAAGAGACCCAGTACTTC.

This chain uses TRBV19 with TRBJ2-1, with D unresolved. The germline V gene encodes CDR1 LNHDA and CDR2 SQIVND (reference sequence). The CDR3 contains 15 residues. V was pared by 3 bases and J by 1 base, with 10 bases between. CDR3 region: CASSIQNPSYNEQFF. CDR3 DNA: TGTGCCAGTAGTATCCAGAATCCGTCCTACAATGAGCAGTTCTTC.

This clone was seen a single time. The chain combines TRBV9 with TRBJ2-1, with TRBD2 identical over 9 bases. The trim removed 0 bases at V and 8 bases at J, leaving 6 bases unmatched. This CDR3 region has 15 residues. In germline, CDR1 is SGDLS, CDR2 YYNGEE. The CDR3 sequence: CASSVDGTSFDEQFF. CDR3 sequence (DNA): TGTGCCAGCAGCGTAGATGGGACTAGCTTCGATGAGCAGTTCTTC.

The chain employs TRBV7-2 and TRBJ1-4, with 8 bases aligning to TRBD1. After removal of 3 bases from V and 8 bases from J, the junction contained 2 bases not matched to a gene. From germline, CDR1 is SGHTA and CDR2 FQGNSA. CDR3 length: 13 amino acids. Here the CDR3 DNA reads TGTGCCAGCAGCTTCGGGACAGGAGAAAAACTGTTTTTT. The encoded protein is CASSFGTGEKLFF.

The genes are TRBV28 and TRBJ2-3, with 11 nucleotides matching TRBD2. The CDR3 has 17 amino acids. Germline lookup yields CDR1 MDHEN and CDR2 SYDVKM. V was pared by 3 bases and J by 0 bases, with 5 bases of the junction left unmatched. As DNA, the CDR3 is TGTGCCAGCAGTTTCAACCGACTAGCGGGGAGCACAGATACGCAGTATTTT. Translated: CASSFNRLAGSTDTQYF. Filled out from reference TRBV28 and TRBJ2-3, the complete variable domain reads DVKVTQSSRYLVKRTGEKVFLECVQDMDHENMFWYRQDPGLGLRLIYFSYDVKMKEKGDIPEGYSVSREKKERFSLILESASTNQTSMYLCASSFNRLAGSTDTQYFGPGTRLTVL.

This clone has just one count. The same CDR3 can be traced to other DNA sequences in this sample. This chain connects TRBV7-3 to TRBJ2-1; TRBD2 agrees at 10 bases. Losses at the gene ends were 5 bases for V and 8 bases for J; bases not matched to a gene: 9. CDR3 length: 15 amino acids. Germline assignment: CDR1 SGHTA and CDR2 FQGTGA. Written as DNA, the CDR3 is TGTGCCAGCAGCCTCGGCACTAGCGGGAACCATGAGCAGTTCTTC. The encoded protein is CASSLGTSGNHEQFF.